This TCR beta chain was retrieved from a study of human T cells and chemical hapten exposure. Researchers extracted total RNA from unfractionated whole blood. In TCRdb, the 5' RACE reads were re-called with MiXCR into one record per CDR3 protein. The profile shows 110,000 or so distinct CDR3 sequences, roughly a fifth of them singletons. This clonotype was recorded a few times. This TCR came from a human donor in good health.

CDR3 nucleotide sequence: TGCGCCAGCAGCTTGGTCAGGGGGCGGATGGACACTGAAGCTTTCTTT. Encoded protein: CASSLVRGRMDTEAFF. This chain uses TRBV5-1 with TRBJ1-1, with 8 positions matching TRBD1. From germline, CDR1 is SGHRS and CDR2 YFSETQ. The CDR3 extends over 16 amino acids. V dropped 0 bases and J dropped 3; count of bases not matched to a gene: 7.